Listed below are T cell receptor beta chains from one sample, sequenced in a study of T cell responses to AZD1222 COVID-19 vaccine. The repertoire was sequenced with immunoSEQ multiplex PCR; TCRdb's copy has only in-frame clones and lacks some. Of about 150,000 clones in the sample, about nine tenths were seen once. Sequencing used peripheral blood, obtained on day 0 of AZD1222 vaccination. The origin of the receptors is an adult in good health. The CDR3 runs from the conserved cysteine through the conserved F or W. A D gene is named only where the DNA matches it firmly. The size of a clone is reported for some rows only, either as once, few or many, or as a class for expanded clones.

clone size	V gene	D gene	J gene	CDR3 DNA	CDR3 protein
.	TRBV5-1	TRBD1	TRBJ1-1	TGCGCCAGCAGCTCTGGACAGGCCCTGGACACTGAAGCTTTCTTT	CASSSGQALDTEAFF
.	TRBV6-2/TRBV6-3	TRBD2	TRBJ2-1	TGTGCCAGCAGTTACTCGCCATCTAGCGGGATTAAGAACAATGAGCAGTTCTTC	CASSYSPSSGIKNNEQFF
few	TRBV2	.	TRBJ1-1	TGTGCCAGCAGTGATGGGGCGGTGTATGGAACGAACACTGAAGCTTTCTTT	CASSDGAVYGTNTEAFF
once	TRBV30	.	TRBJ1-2	TGTGCCTGGAGTGTACGGCAGGGAGGATGGGGCTACACCTTC	CAWSVRQGGWGYTF
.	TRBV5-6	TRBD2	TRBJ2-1	TGTGCCAGCAGACCGACTAGCTATAGATCCGATGAGCAGTTCTTC	CASRPTSYRSDEQFF
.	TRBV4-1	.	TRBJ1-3	TGCGCCAGCAGCCAAGGCCCCAGGGTAACTGGAAACACCATATATTTT	CASSQGPRVTGNTIYF
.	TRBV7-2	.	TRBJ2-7	TGTGCCAGCAGCCCGCCTTCCGGGGGGCAGAGCGAGCAGTACTTC	CASSPPSGGQSEQYF
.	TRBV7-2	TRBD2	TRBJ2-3	TGTGCCAGCAGCCCGGGACTAGCGGAGGGTACGCAGTATTTT	CASSPGLAEGTQYF
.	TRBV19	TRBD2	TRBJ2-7	TGTGCCAGTAGTCCCGATCGGACTAGTAGAGGGTACGAGCAGTACTTC	CASSPDRTSRGYEQYF
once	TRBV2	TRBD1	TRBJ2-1	TGTGCCAGCACTTGGACAGGGAGCAATGAGCAGTTCTTC	CASTWTGSNEQFF
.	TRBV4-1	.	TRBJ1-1	TGCGCCAGCAGACCCCCGGCAGTAGGTGAAGCTTTCTTT	CASRPPAVGEAFF
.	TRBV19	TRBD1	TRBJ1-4	TGTGCCAGTAGTATGCCCACAGGGGCCTGGGGAAATGAAAAACTGTTTTTT	CASSMPTGAWGNEKLFF
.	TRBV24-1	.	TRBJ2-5	TGTGCCACCAGGCTTTACGATCTGGGGATTCAAGAGACCCAGTACTTC	CATRLYDLGIQETQYF
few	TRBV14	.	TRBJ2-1	TGTGCCAGCAGCCAAGATATGCCAGGCGAGCAGTTCTTC	CASSQDMPGEQFF
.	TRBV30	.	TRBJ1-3	TGTGCCTGGGGGCGTAGGGGATCTGGAAACACCATATATTTT	CAWGRRGSGNTIYF
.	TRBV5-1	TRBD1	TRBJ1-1	TGCGCCAGCAAGATACAGGGGCCTGGCACTGAAGCTTTCTTT	CASKIQGPGTEAFF
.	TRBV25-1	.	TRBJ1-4	TGTGCCAGCGAGTCCCGACAGCCCTTTACTAATGAAAAACTGTTTTTT	CASESRQPFTNEKLFF
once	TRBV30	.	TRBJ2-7	TGTGCCTTTTCAGGGGCGACCTACGAGCAGTACTTC	CAFSGATYEQYF
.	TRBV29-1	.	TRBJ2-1	TGCAGCGTCCCCCAGGGACTGATAAACAATGAGCAGTTCTTC	CSVPQGLINNEQFF
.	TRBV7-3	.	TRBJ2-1	TGTGCCAGCAGCCAAACGCTAGGGATACCTAACAATGAGCAGTTCTTC	CASSQTLGIPNNEQFF
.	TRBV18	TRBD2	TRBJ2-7	TGTGCCAGCTCCTCTAGCGGGGCCTCCTACGAGCAGTACTTC	CASSSSGASYEQYF
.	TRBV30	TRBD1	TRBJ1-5	TGTGCCTGGAGTGAGGGACAGGCGGTTCAGCCCCAGCATTTT	CAWSEGQAVQPQHF
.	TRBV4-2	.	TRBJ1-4	TGTGCCAGCAGCCAAGGGTTAAAAGTGAGCGAAAAACTGTTTTTT	CASSQGLKVSEKLFF
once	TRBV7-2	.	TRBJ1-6	TGTGCCAGCAGCTCGAACCAGGGATATTCACCCCTCCACTTT	CASSSNQGYSPLHF
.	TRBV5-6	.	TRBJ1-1	TGTGCCAGCAGCCACGGACGGAGGTACACTGAAGCTTTCTTT	CASSHGRRYTEAFF
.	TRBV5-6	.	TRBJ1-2	TGTGCCAGCAGCTTGACGGTGATTTTCGTCGATGGCTACACCTTC	CASSLTVIFVDGYTF
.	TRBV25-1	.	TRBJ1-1	TGTGCCAGCAGTCGACGGAGGGGAGGGACTGAAGCTTTCTTT	CASSRRRGGTEAFF
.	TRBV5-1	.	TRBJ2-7	TGCGCCAGCAGCTGGGGGCGGGGGAGTTCCTACGAGCAGTACTTC	CASSWGRGSSYEQYF
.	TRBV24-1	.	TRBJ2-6	TGTGCCACCAGTGCCCACAGAGCTGGGGCCAACGTCCTGACTTTC	CATSAHRAGANVLTF
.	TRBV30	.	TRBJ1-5	TGTGCCTGGAGCCGCCAGGAGTATCAGCCCCAGCATTTT	CAWSRQEYQPQHF
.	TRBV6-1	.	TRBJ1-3	TGTGCCAGCAGTGATTCTGTTTATACGAGGGGATACTCTGGAAACACCATATATTTT	CASSDSVYTRGYSGNTIYF
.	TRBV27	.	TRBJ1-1	TGTGCCAGCAGTTTAAGACAGAACACTGAAGCTTTCTTT	CASSLRQNTEAFF
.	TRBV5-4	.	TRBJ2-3	TGTGCCAGCAGCTTGGTGGCAGGAAGCACAGATACGCAGTATTTT	CASSLVAGSTDTQYF
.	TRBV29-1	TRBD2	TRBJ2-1	TGCAGCGTTCGGTCTAGCGGCAATGAGCAGTTCTTC	CSVRSSGNEQFF
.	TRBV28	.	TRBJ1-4	TGTGCCAGCAGTTTCGCGGTTTATGTGGCAGGGGCCTCTAATGAAAAACTGTTTTTT	CASSFAVYVAGASNEKLFF
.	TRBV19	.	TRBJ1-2	TGTGCCAGTAGTATTCAGGGGAGTGCTATAGGCGGCTACACCTTC	CASSIQGSAIGGYTF
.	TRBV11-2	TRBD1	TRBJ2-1	TGTGCCAGCAGCCCCCGGGACAGTTACAATGAGCAGTTCTTC	CASSPRDSYNEQFF
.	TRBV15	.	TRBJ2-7	TGTGCCACCAGCAGGGAGGGTTTGTCCTACGAGCAGTACTTC	CATSREGLSYEQYF
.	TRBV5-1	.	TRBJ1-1	TGCGCCAGCAGCGGGGGCGAAGGGGCTTTAGCTGAAGCTTTCTTT	CASSGGEGALAEAFF
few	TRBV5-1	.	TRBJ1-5	TGCGCCAGCAGTCAGGACGGGGATAGCAATCAGCCCCAGCATTTT	CASSQDGDSNQPQHF
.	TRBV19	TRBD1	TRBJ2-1	TGTGCCAGCAGGAGGGGACAGGGGATGGGGAATGAGCAGTTCTTC	CASRRGQGMGNEQFF
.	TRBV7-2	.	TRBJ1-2	TGTGCCAGCAGCCCCCGGTCTGGTTATGGCTACACCTTC	CASSPRSGYGYTF
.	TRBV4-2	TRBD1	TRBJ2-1	TGTGCCAGCAGCCGAGGACAGGGGGCGCCCGGTGAGCAGTTCTTC	CASSRGQGAPGEQFF
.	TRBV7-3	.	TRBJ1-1	TGTGCCAGCAGCTTAACTCCGGGAGGAGGTGAAGCTTTCTTT	CASSLTPGGGEAFF
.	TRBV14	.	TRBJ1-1	TGTGCCAGCAGGCCTCATACTAGGGGCACTGAAGCTTTCTTT	CASRPHTRGTEAFF
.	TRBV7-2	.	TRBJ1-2	TGTGCCAGCAGAGCACAGGGAATGTCTGTGGGCTACACCTTC	CASRAQGMSVGYTF
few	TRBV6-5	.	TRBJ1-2	TGTGCCACACGGGGACATTCAACGCGGGGCTACACCTTC	CATRGHSTRGYTF
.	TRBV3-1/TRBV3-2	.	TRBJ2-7	TGTGCCAGCAGCCAAGATCAGGCCAGGCTACGAGAGCAGTACTTC	CASSQDQARLREQYF
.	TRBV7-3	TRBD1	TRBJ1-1	TGTGCCAGCAGCTTAATGGGACAGGGAAGAACTGAAGCTTTCTTT	CASSLMGQGRTEAFF
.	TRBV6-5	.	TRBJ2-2	TGTGCCAGCAGTTACTCGGGGGTAACCGGGGAGCTGTTTTTT	CASSYSGVTGELFF
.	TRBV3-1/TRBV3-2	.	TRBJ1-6	TGTGCCAGCAGCCAAAAGACATCAAGGTCGACCCATTCACCCCTCCACTTT	CASSQKTSRSTHSPLHF
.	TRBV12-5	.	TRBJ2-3	TGTGCTAGTGGTTTGGTACGAGGCGGGGAGTACCCAGATACGCAGTATTTT	CASGLVRGGEYPDTQYF
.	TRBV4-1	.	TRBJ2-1	TGCGCCAGCAGGGCCTTCGGGGGTCCTGAGCAGTTCTTC	CASRAFGGPEQFF
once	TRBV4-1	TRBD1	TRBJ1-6	TGCGCCAGCAGCCAAGACAGGGGGTTAGTCTCCTATAATTCACCCCTCCACTTT	CASSQDRGLVSYNSPLHF